This T cell receptor beta chain was identified during a study of blood T cell repertoires in COVID-19. About the study: The samples span acute and convalescent COVID-19 from the United States, Italy and Spain. PBMCs, B-cell-depleted T cells, or T cells provided the cDNA or gDNA that made up the material.

The junction had 6 bases not matched to a gene; V was cut back by 0 bases and J by 2 bases. The germline V gene encodes CDR1 LGHNA and CDR2 YNFKEQ. This CDR3 is 17 amino acids long. Study processing details: Using reference gene primer amplification, nucleated cell counts were estimated. TCRdb's copy holds only in-frame clones and misses some; the assay was immunoSEQ multiplex PCR. That table gives V, J and clone size, and the DNA gave D and trimming. The table has under 200,000 clones, 70% to 90% seen once; the top ten hold nearly 8.5%. The genes are TRBV4-2 and TRBJ2-2, with 7 bases that match TRBD2. The receptor was isolated from a man in his 60s with acute or convalescent COVID-19. Sequencing used peripheral blood. The CDR3 DNA reads TGTGCCAGCAGCCAAGATGGGGGGGGTGGCAACACCGGGGAGCTGTTTTTT. This gives the protein CASSQDGGGGNTGELFF.